Sequencing of this TCR beta chain was carried out in a study of shared clonotypes between healthy human individuals. Points from the study as a whole: Estimated clonotype richness was generally higher in naive than memory subsets. Naive CD4 clonotype sharing across a handful of donors was approximately 5%.

The table came from immunoSEQ multiplex PCR; TCRdb's copy has only in-frame clones and leaves some out. Of about 230,000 clones listed, just over 65% are singletons. V dropped 5 bases and J dropped 5 bases, with 23 bases sitting between them. This CDR3 comprises 17 residues. Germline loops: CDR1 SGHTA, CDR2 FQGNSA. Turning to this clone: Antigen: not known.

The receptor was isolated from a man younger than 45 in good health. The sample was memory CD4+ T cells sorted from blood. As to subset: CD45RA-negative fraction. The chain is built from TRBV7-2 and TRBJ2-3, with no clear D. CDR3 nucleotides: TGTGCCAGCAGCACCACCCCCGCGGCTTTGATGATAGATACGCAGTATTTT. Amino acids: CASSTTPAALMIDTQYF.